This note documents a single T cell receptor (beta chain) sequence. In the original processing: Nucleated cell counts were estimated from reference gene primer amplification. Data came from immunoSEQ multiplex PCR; TCRdb stores just in-frame clones and leaves some out. V and J calls plus clone size are reproduced from that table; the DNA served to infer D and trimming. The sample comprises 100,000 to 150,000 clones, 81% of which are singletons, and approximately 3.9% rests with the top ten. This entry belongs to a study of blood T cell repertoires in COVID-19. Across the whole study: Spain, Italy and the United States supplied samples that represented acute and convalescent COVID-19. T cells, B-cell-depleted T cells, or PBMCs supplied cDNA or gDNA.

This TCR came from a woman in her fifties or sixties with acute or convalescent COVID-19. What was sequenced was peripheral blood.

This CDR3 reads CASLLRQGRTPLHF. CDR3 DNA: TGTGCCAGCCTTCTCAGGCAGGGGAGAACACCCCTCCACTTT. The chain is built from TRBV28 and TRBJ1-6, with TRBD1 as a possible D gene (6 bases). Per germline, CDR1 MDHEN and CDR2 SYDVKM. Trimming took 8 bases from V and 11 from J, leaving 19 bases between them. This CDR3 contains 14 residues.